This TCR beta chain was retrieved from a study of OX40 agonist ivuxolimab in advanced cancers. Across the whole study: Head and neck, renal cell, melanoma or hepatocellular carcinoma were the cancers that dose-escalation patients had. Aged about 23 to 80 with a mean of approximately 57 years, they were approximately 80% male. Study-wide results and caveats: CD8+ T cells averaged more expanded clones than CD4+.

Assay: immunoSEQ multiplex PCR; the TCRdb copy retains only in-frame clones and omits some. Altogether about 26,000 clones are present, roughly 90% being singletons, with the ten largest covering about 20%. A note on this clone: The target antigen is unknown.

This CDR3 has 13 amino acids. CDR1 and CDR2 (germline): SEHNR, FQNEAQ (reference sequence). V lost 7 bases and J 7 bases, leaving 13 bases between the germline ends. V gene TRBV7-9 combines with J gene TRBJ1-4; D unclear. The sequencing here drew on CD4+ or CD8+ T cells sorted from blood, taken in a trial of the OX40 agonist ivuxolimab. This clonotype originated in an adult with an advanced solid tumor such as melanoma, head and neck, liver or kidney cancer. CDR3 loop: CASTSDLGEKLFF. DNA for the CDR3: TGTGCCAGCACCTCCGACCTGGGTGAAAAACTGTTTTTT.